What follows are 14 T cell receptor beta chains derived from one specimen sequenced in a study of T cell responses to AZD1222 COVID-19 vaccine (dated by TCRdb to about 2021). The receptor library was made with the immunoSEQ multiplex PCR assay. TCRdb stores this immuneACCESS table with in-frame sequences only. Part of the clones is absent; in the studies checked, under half of the shortfall reflects unresolved V genes, and no reason is known for the rest. Here the sample has roughly 110,000 clones; 85% to 90% occur a single time. The ten largest clones capture around 5% of the sample. The sample's time point label, decoded: baseline before first vaccination. The input for sequencing was peripheral blood, taken on day 0 of AZD1222 vaccination. The receptors come from an adult in good health.

The chain employs TRBV19 and TRBJ1-5, with D tentatively TRBD1 (5 bases). The germline gives CDR1 LNHDA, CDR2 SQIVND (reference sequence). CDR3 length: 13 residues. Between the trimmed V and J ends, which lost 3 bases and 6 bases, there was a span of 9 bases. The CDR3 spells CASSIVGTQPQHF. The CDR3 nucleotides read TGTGCCAGTAGTATTGTAGGGACTCAGCCCCAGCATTTT.

The V call is TRBV19, the J call TRBJ2-7, with TRBD1 matching over 11 bases. CDR1 is LNHDA, CDR2 SQIVND, per germline (reference sequence). The CDR3 spans 16 residues. Trimming took 5 bases from V and 7 from J; bases not matched to a gene: 13. The CDR3 reads CASSGQGAVSYGEQYF. In DNA form, the CDR3 reads TGTGCCAGTAGTGGACAGGGGGCGGTCTCCTATGGAGAGCAGTACTTC.

A few counts support this clone. The gene calls are TRBV5-4 and TRBJ1-1, with D possibly being TRBD1 (5 bases). Germline V gives CDR1 SGHNT, CDR2 YYREEE (reference sequence). The V end lost 2 bases, the J end lost 5 bases, and 13 bases lay between the germline ends. This CDR3 comprises 14 residues. CDR3 in DNA: TGTGCCAGCAGCTTCAAGGTACCAGGGACTGAAGCTTTCTTT. Protein: CASSFKVPGTEAFF.

The chain combines TRBV9 with TRBJ1-1; possible D gene TRBD1, 5 bases. V was trimmed by 0 bases and J by 6 bases, leaving 9 bases between them. This CDR3 contains 13 residues. CDR1 and CDR2 from the germline V gene are SGDLS and YYNGEE. CDR3: CASSVGWGSEAFF. CDR3 nucleotide sequence: TGTGCCAGCAGCGTAGGATGGGGGTCTGAAGCTTTCTTT.

The V and J genes are TRBV9 and TRBJ2-1; 7 bases are shared with TRBD1. The CDR3 is 14 amino acids. The V segment lost 6 bases and the J segment 6 bases; nucleotides outside the gene matches: 9. The germline V gene encodes CDR1 SGDLS and CDR2 YYNGEE. For the CDR3, the DNA is TGTGCCAGCACTAGAGGGGGCGGTGGCAATGAGCAGTTCTTC. This translates into CASTRGGGGNEQFF.

The V and J genes are TRBV5-1 and TRBJ2-7; 8 bases match TRBD1. Germline lookup yields CDR1 SGHRS and CDR2 YFSETQ. J was trimmed by 0 bases and V by 4 bases; bases with no gene match: 6. The CDR3 is made up of 15 amino acids. The CDR3 DNA follows: TGCGCCAGCAGCCCCGGGACAGGAGTCTCCTACGAGCAGTACTTC. It encodes CASSPGTGVSYEQYF. The variable domain in full, completed from reference TRBV5-1 and TRBJ2-7, reads KAGVTQTPRYLIKTRGQQVTLSCSPISGHRSVSWYQQTPGQGLQFLFEYFSETQRNKGNFPGRFSGRQFSNSRSEMNVSTLELGDSALYLCASSPGTGVSYEQYFGPGTRLTVT.

The V gene is TRBV19, the J gene TRBJ1-6, with 10 bases lining up with TRBD1. The CDR3 length is 14 residues. The junction had 4 bases not matched to a gene; V was cut back by 7 bases and J by 7 bases. CDR1 LNHDA and CDR2 SQIVND come from the germline V gene (reference sequence). Written as DNA, the CDR3 is TGTGCCAGTACTCGGGGACAGGGGAATTCACCCCTCCACTTT. Encoded protein: CASTRGQGNSPLHF.

This clone appeared a few times. V and J are TRBV9 and TRBJ1-2; TRBD1 matches at 7 bases. Germline-derived CDR1 and CDR2 are SGDLS and YYNGEE. The CDR3 has 13 residues. With 3 bases clipped from V and 7 bases from J, the junction kept 6 bases outside the gene matches. The CDR3 DNA is TGTGCCAGCAGCGAACAGGGGTATTCTGGCTACACCTTC. Its translation: CASSEQGYSGYTF.

The chain combines TRBV28 with TRBJ2-7, with a weak D call TRBD1 (6 bases). V was cut by 3 bases and J by 0 bases, with 9 bases left in between. The CDR3 spans 14 residues. CDR1 is MDHEN and CDR2 is SYDVKM in the germline V gene. The CDR3 DNA reads as TGTGCCAGCAGTTTGTCAGGGGACTCCTACGAGCAGTACTTC. Its translation: CASSLSGDSYEQYF.

The rearrangement links TRBV6-2 or TRBV6-3 to TRBJ1-2, with a tentative D call TRBD1 (6 bases). This CDR3 contains 14 residues. From germline, CDR1 is MNHEY and CDR2 SVGEGT. Trimming took off 6 bases at V and 4 bases at J, with 15 bases between the two ends. In DNA, the CDR3 is TGTGCCAGCAGCCCCCTTACAGGGCGCTATGGCTACACCTTC. It yields the protein CASSPLTGRYGYTF.

This chain joins TRBV4-1 and TRBJ2-3; the D gene could be TRBD1 or TRBD2 (5 bases each). CDR1 and CDR2 (germline): MGHRA, YSYEKL. V shed 3 bases and J shed 9 bases, with 10 bases lying between them. This CDR3 is built from 12 residues. CDR3 in amino acids: CASSQGPNTQYF. CDR3 bases: TGCGCCAGCAGCCAGGGACCCAACACGCAGTATTTT.

The rearrangement links TRBV24-1 to TRBJ2-3; D call uncertain. Deletions cut 4 bases from V and 4 bases from J, with 14 bases between. Germline V CDR1 and CDR2: KGHDR, SFDVKD. This CDR3 is 15 amino acids long. CDR3 coding DNA: TGTGCCACCAGTGACTCCCCCGGTAGCCCAGATACGCAGTATTTT. Protein product: CATSDSPGSPDTQYF.

This rearrangement joins TRBV7-9 to TRBJ2-7; the D gene is possibly TRBD1 (5 bases). V gave up 5 bases and J gave up 0 bases, with 17 bases separating them. This CDR3 region has 16 residues. CDR1 is SEHNR and CDR2 is FQNEAQ in the germline V gene (reference sequence). CDR3 nucleotide sequence: TGTGCCAGCAGCCCTGAGCTCAGGGCTAACTCCTACGAGCAGTACTTC. Amino acid sequence: CASSPELRANSYEQYF. Variable domain in full (rest from reference TRBV7-9 and TRBJ2-7): DTGVSQNPRHKITKRGQNVTFRCDPISEHNRLYWYRQTLGQGPEFLTYFQNEAQLEKSRLLSDRFSAERPKGSFSTLEIQRTEQGDSAMYLCASSPELRANSYEQYFGPGTRLTVT.

V is TRBV28 and J is TRBJ2-7; no definite D call. From germline, CDR1 is MDHEN and CDR2 SYDVKM. This CDR3 comprises 11 residues. The CDR3 DNA sequence: TGTGCGTCTGTGGGCTCCTACGAGCAGTACTTC. It yields the protein CASVGSYEQYF.